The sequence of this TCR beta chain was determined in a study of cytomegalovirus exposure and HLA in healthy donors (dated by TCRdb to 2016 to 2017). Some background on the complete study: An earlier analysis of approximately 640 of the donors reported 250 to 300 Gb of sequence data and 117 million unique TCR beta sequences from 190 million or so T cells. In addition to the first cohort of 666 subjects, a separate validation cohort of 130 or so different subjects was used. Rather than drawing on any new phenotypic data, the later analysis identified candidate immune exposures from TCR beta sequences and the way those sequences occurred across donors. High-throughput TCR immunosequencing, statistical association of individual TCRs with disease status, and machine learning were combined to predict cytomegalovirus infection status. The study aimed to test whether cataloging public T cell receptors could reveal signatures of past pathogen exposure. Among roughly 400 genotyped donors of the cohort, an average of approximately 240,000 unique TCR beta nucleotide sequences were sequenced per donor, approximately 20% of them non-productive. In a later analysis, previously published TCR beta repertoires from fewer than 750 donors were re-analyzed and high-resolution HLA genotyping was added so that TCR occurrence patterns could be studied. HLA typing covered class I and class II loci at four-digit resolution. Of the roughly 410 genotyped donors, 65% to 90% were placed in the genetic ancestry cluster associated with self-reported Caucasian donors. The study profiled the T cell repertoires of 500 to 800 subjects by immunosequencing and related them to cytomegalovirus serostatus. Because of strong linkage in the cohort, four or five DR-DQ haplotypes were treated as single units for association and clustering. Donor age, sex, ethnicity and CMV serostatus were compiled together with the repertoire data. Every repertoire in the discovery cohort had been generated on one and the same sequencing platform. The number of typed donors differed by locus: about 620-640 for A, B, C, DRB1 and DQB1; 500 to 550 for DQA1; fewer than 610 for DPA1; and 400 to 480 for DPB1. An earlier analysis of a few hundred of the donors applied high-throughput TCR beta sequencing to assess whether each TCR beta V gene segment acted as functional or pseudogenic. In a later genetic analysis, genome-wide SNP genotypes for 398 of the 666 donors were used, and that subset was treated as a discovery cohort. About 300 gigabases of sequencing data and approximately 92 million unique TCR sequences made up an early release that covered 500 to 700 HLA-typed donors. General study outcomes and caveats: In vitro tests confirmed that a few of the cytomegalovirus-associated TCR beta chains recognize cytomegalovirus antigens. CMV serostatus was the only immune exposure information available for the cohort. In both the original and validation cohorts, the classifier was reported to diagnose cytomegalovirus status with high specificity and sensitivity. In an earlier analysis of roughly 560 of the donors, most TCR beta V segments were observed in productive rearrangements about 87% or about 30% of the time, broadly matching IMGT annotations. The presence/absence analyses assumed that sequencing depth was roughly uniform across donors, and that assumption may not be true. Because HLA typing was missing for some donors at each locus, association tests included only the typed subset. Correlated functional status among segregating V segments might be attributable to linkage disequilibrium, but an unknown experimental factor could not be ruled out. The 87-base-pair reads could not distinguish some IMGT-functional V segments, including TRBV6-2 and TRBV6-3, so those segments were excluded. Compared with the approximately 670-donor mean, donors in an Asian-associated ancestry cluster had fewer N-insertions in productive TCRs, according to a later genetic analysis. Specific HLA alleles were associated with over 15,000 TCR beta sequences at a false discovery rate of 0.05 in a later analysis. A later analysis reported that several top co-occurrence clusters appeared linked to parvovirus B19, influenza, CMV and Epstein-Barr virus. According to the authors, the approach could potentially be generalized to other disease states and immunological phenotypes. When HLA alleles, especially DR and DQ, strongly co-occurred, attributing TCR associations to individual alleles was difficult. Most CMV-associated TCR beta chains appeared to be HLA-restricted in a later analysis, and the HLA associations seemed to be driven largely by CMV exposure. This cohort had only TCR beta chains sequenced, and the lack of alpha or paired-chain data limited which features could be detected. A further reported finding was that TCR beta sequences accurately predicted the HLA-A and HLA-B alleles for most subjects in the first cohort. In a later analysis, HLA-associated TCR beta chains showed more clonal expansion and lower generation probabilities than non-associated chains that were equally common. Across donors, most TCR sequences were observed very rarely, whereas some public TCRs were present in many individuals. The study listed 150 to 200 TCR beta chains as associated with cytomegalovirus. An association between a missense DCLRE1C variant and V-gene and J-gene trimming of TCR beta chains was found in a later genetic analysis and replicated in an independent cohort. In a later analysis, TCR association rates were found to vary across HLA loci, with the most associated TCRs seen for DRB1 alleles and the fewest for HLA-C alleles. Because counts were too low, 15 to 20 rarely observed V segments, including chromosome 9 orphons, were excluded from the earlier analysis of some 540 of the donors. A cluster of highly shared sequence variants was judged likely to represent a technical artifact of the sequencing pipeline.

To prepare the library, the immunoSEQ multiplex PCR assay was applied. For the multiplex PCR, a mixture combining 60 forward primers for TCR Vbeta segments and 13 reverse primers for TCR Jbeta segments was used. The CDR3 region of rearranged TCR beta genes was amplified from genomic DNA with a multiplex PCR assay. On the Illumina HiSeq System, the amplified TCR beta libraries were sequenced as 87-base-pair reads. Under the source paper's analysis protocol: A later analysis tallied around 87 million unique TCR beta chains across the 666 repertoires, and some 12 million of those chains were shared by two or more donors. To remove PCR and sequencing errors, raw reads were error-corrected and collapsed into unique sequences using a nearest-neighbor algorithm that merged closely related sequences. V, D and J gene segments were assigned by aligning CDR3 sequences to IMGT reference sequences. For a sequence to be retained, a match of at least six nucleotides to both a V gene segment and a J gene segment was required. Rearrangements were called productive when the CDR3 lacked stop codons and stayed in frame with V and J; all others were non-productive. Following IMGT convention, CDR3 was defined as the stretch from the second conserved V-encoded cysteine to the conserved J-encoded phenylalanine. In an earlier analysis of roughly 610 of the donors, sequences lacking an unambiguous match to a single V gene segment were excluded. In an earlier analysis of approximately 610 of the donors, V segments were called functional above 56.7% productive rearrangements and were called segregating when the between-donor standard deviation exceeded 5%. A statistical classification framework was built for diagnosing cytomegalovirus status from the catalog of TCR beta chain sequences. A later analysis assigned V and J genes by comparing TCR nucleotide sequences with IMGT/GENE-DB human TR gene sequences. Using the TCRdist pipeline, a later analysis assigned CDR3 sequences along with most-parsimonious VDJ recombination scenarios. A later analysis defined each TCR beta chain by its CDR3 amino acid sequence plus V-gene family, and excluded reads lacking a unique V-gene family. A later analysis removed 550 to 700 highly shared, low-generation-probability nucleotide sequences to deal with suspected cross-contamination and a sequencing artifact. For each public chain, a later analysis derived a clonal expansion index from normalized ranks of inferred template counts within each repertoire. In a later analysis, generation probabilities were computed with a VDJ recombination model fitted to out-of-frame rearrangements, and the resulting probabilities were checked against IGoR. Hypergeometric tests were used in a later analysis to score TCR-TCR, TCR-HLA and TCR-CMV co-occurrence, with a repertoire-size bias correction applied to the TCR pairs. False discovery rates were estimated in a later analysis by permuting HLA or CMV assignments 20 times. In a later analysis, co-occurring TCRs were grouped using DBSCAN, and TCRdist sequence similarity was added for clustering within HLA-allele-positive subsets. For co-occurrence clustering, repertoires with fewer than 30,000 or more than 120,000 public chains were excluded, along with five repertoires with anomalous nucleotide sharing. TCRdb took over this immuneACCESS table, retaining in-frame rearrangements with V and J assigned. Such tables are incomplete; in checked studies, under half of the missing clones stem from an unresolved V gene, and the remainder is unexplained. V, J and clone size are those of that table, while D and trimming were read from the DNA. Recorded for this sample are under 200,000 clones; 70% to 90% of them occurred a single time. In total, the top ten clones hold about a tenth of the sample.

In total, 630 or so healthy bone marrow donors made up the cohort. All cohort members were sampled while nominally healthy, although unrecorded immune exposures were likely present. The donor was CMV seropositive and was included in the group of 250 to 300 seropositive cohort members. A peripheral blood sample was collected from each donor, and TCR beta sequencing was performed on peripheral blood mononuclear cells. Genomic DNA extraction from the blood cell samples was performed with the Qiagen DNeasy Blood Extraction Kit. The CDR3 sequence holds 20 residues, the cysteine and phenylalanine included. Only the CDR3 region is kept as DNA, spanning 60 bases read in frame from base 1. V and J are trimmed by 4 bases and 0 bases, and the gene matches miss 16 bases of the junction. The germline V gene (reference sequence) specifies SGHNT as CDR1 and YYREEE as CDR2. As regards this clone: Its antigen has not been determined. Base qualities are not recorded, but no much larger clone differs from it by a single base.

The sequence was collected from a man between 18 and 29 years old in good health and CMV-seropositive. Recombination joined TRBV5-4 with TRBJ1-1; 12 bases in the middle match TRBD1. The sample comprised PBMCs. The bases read TGTGCCAGCAGCCCCCCTTCGACTACCGGGACAGGGGGCTTGAACACTGAAGCTTTCTTT. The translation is CASSPPSTTGTGGLNTEAFF.